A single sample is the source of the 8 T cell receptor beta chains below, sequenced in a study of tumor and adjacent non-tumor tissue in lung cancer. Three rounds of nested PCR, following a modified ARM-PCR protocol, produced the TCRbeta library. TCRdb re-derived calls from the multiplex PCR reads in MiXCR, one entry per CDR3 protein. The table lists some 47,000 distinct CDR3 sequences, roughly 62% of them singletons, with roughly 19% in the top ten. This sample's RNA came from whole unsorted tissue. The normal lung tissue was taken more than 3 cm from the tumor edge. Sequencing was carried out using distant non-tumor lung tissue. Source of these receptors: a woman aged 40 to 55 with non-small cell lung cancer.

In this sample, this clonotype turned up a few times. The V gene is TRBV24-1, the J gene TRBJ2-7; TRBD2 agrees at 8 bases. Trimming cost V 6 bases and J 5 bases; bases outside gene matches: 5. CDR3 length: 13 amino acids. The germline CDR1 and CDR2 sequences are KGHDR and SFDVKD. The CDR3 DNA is TGTGCCACCAGTCGCGCGGGAGGAAACGAGCAGTACTTC. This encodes CATSRAGGNEQYF.

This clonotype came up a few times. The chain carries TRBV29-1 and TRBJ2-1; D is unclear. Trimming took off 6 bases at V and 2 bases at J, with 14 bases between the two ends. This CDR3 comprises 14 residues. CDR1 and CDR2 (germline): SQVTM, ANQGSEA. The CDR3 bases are TGCAGCGTCGAGCCCGGTTTTACCTACAATGAGCAGTTCTTC. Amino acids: CSVEPGFTYNEQFF.

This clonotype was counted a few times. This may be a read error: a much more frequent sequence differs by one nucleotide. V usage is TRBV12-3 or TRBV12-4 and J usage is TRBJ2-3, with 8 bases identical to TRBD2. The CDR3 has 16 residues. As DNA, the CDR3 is TGTACCAGCAGTTACCGGGAGGGCCGTGGCACAGATACGCAGTATTTT. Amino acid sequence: CTSSYREGRGTDTQYF.

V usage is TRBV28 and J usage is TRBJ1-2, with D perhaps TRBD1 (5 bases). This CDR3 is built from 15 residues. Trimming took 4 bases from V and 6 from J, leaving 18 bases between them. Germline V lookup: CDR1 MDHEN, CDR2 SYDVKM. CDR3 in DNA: TGTGCCAGCAGTTCCTTCAATGACGGGGCGGATGGCTACACCTTC. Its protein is CASSSFNDGADGYTF.

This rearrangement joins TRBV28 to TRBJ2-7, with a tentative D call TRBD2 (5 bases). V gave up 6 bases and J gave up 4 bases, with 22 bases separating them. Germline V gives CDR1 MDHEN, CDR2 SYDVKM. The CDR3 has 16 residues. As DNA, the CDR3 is TGTGCCAGCAGCCCTCCTACCCGTCACCGGGGATACGAGCAGTACTTC. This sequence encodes CASSPPTRHRGYEQYF.

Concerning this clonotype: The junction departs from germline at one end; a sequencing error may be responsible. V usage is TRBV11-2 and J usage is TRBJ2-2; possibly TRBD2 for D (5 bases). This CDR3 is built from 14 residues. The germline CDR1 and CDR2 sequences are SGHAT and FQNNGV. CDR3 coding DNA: TGTGCCAGCAGCCGACGACTTACGACTGGGGAGCTGTTTTTC. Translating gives CASSRRLTTGELFF. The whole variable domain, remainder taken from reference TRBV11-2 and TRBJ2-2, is EAGVAQSPRYKIIEKRQSVAFWCNPISGHATLYWYQQILGQGPKLLIQFQNNGVVDDSQLPKDRFSAERLKGVDSTLKIQPAKLEDSAVYLCASSRRLTTGELFFGEGSRLTVL.

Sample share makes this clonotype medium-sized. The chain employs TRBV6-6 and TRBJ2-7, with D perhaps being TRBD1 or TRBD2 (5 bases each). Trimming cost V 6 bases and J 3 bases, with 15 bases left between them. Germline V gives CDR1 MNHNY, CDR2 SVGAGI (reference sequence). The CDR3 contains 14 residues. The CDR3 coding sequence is TGTGCCAGCAGACCCAGGGACGGGCACTACGAGCAGTACTTC. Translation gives CASRPRDGHYEQYF.

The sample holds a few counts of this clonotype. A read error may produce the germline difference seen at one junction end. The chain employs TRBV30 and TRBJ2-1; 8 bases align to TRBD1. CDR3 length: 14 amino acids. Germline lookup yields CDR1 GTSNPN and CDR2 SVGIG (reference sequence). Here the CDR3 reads CAGSTGASYKEQFF. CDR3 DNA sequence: TGTGCCGGATCGACAGGGGCGTCCTACAAAGAGCAGTTCTTC.